A single sample gave rise to the 22 T cell receptor beta chains below, sequenced in a study of post-analysis software for immune sequencing data. Study observations and caveats: In patients, TRBV5-6, TRBV5-1 and TRBV20-1 belonged to roughly five TRBV segments found more frequently than in controls.

These TCRs are of unknown antigen specificity. The authors incorporated unique molecular identifiers into the TCR beta cDNA libraries. One entry per CDR3 protein results from TCRdb running MiXCR on the PCR reads. The sample lists around 500,000 distinct CDR3 sequences; less than 40% were seen once. The sample consisted of blood. The receptors shown here come from a girl aged 2 to 17 with multiple sclerosis.

This clonotype turned up a few times. The chain joins TRBV9 to TRBJ2-7, with a weak D call TRBD2 (5 bases). V was trimmed by 0 bases and J by 6 bases, leaving 10 bases between them. The CDR3 extends over 13 amino acids. Germline V lookup: CDR1 SGDLS, CDR2 YYNGEE. The CDR3 bases are TGTGCCAGCAGCGTAGTTGAGGGCGGCGAGCAGTACTTC. The encoded protein is CASSVVEGGEQYF.

The rearrangement links TRBV5-1 to TRBJ2-5; possibly TRBD2 for D (6 bases). The CDR3 has 16 residues. Trimming left V 0 bases short and J 4 bases short, with 16 bases between. The germline V gene has CDR1 SGHRS and CDR2 YFSETQ. The CDR3 loop is CASSLVGGLYRETQYF. CDR3 DNA sequence: TGCGCCAGCAGCTTGGTTGGAGGGCTTTATCGAGAGACCCAGTACTTC.

This clonotype came up a few times. The V gene is TRBV29-1, the J gene TRBJ1-1; D perhaps matches TRBD1 (6 bases). Germline CDR1 and CDR2: SQVTM and ANQGSEA. Trimming left V 6 bases short and J 1 base short, with 18 bases between. The CDR3 sequence is 15 residues long. The DNA of the CDR3 is TGCAGCGTCGGTGAACAGGGTTTTTGGAACACTGAAGCTTTCTTT. This encodes CSVGEQGFWNTEAFF.

On this clonotype: An end of the junction differs from the germline gene, which may be a read error. V and J are TRBV4-1 and TRBJ2-1; D is unclear. Per germline, CDR1 MGHRA and CDR2 YSYEKL. The CDR3 is 14 residues long. The CDR3 sequence: CATSLNSQHNEQFF. The CDR3 bases are TGCGCCACCAGCCTTAATAGCCAACACAATGAGCAGTTCTTC.

With respect to this clonotype: An end of the junction differs from the germline gene, which may be a read error. The chain joins TRBV6-5 to TRBJ1-5; D possibly corresponds to TRBD1 (5 bases). The V gene's germline CDR1 is MNHEY and CDR2 SVGAGI. The CDR3 is 14 residues long. The CDR3 region has the DNA TGTACCAGCAGGGAGGGACGGAACAATCAGCCCCAGCATTTT. It is translated as CTSREGRNNQPQHF.

This clonotype was recorded only once. This chain joins TRBV5-1 and TRBJ1-1, with 7 bases fitting TRBD1. Germline lookup yields CDR1 SGHRS and CDR2 YFSETQ. V dropped 0 bases and J dropped 3; count of bases not matched to a gene: 8. The CDR3 is 16 residues long. CDR3 sequence reads: CASSLARGSEDTEAFF. The CDR3 nucleotides are TGCGCCAGCAGCTTGGCCAGGGGGTCGGAAGACACTGAAGCTTTCTTT.

The chain carries TRBV7-2 and TRBJ2-7; D possibly corresponds to TRBD1 (6 bases). CDR3 size: 16 residues. V was trimmed by 1 base and J by 1 base, leaving 14 bases between them. Germline lookup yields CDR1 SGHTA and CDR2 FQGNSA. The CDR3 loop reads CASSLEVARGSYEQYF. The CDR3 nucleotides read TGTGCCAGCAGCTTAGAAGTTGCCAGGGGATCCTACGAGCAGTACTTC.

This chain joins TRBV20-1 and TRBJ2-3; 11 nucleotides match TRBD2. The V and J ends lost 6 bases and 1 base, in that order; junction bases with no gene match: 3. The CDR3 extends over 14 amino acids. Germline lookup yields CDR1 DFQATT and CDR2 SNEGSKA (reference sequence). CDR3 nucleotides: TGCAGTGCCCCGGGACTAGCGGGCACAGATACGCAGTATTTT. This codes for CSAPGLAGTDTQYF.

This clonotype appeared a few times. This rearrangement joins TRBV2 to TRBJ2-7, with D possibly being TRBD2 (5 bases). V lost 0 bases, J lost 1 base, and 10 bases lay in between. Germline V CDR1 and CDR2: SNHLY, FYNNEI. This CDR3 region has 15 residues. The DNA for the CDR3 is TGTGCCAGCAGTGAAGCGCGGGTCCTTTCCTACGAGCAGTACTTC. Translating gives CASSEARVLSYEQYF.

A word on this clonotype: At one end the junction does not follow the germline gene, possibly because of a read error. V is TRBV2 and J is TRBJ2-1; no reliable D call. Looked up from germline, CDR1 is SNHLY and CDR2 is FYNNEI. This CDR3 spans 14 amino acids. CDR3 sequence (DNA): TGTGCCAGCAGAGAAGAGAGCTCCTACAATGAGCAGTTCTTC. Amino acid sequence: CASREESSYNEQFF.

A single count supports this clonotype. This rearrangement joins TRBV28 to TRBJ1-2; D unclear. The CDR3 is made up of 12 amino acids. The germline CDR1 and CDR2 sequences are MDHEN and SYDVKM. Trimming took 8 bases from V and 4 from J, leaving 11 bases between them. CDR3 bases: TGTGCCAGCCGCCTATCCCTCTATGGCTACACCTTC. Protein sequence: CASRLSLYGYTF.

This clonotype was found a few times. V and J are TRBV2 and TRBJ1-5, with 8 positions matching TRBD1. Germline V gene lookup returns CDR1 SNHLY and CDR2 FYNNEI. CDR3 size: 14 residues. With 5 bases clipped from V and 7 bases from J, the junction kept 7 bases outside the gene matches. CDR3 protein: CASSRRTGYQPQHF. CDR3 DNA sequence: TGTGCCAGCAGTAGAAGGACAGGGTACCAGCCCCAGCATTTT.

The J gene is TRBJ1-2, the V gene TRBV5-5, with 10 bases matching TRBD1. The CDR3 spans 15 residues. The junction had 11 bases not matched to a gene; V was cut back by 4 bases and J by 8 bases. CDR1 SGHKS and CDR2 YYEKEE come from the germline V gene (reference sequence). CDR3 sequence: CASSPWGQGNFGYTF. The CDR3 bases are TGTGCCAGCAGCCCCTGGGGACAGGGGAATTTCGGCTACACCTTC.

The CDR3 spells CASAASGGTSQETQYF. The CDR3 region has the DNA TGTGCCTCAGCGGCTAGCGGGGGGACCTCCCAAGAGACCCAGTACTTC. The V and J genes are TRBV7-2 and TRBJ2-5; 11 bases align to TRBD2. The CDR3 runs 16 residues. Looked up from germline, CDR1 is SGHTA and CDR2 is FQGNSA. J gave up 1 base and V 11 bases, and 12 bases lay outside the gene matches.

The chain has TRBV3-1 and TRBJ2-1; D possibly uses TRBD1 or TRBD2 (5 bases each). Germline CDR1 reads LGHDT; CDR2 reads YNNKEL (reference sequence). The CDR3 is 15 amino acids. The ends were cut back, 0 bases at V and 4 bases at J, with 10 bases in the middle. DNA for the CDR3: TGTGCCAGCAGCCAAGATCTTGAGGGGTACAATGAGCAGTTCTTC. It translates to CASSQDLEGYNEQFF.

This clonotype was seen a few times. This chain joins TRBV7-2 and TRBJ2-1; weak D call: TRBD2 (5 bases). CDR3 length equals 15 residues. The germline V gene has CDR1 SGHTA and CDR2 FQGNSA. V was cut by 5 bases and J by 9 bases, with 20 bases left in between. The CDR3: CASSPTPQAGGEQFF. CDR3 nucleotides: TGTGCCAGCAGCCCCACCCCGCAGGCGGGCGGTGAGCAGTTCTTC. The variable domain in full, completed from reference TRBV7-2 and TRBJ2-1, reads GAGVSQSPSNKVTEKGKDVELRCDPISGHTALYWYRQSLGQGLEFLIYFQGNSAPDKSGLPSDRFSAERTGGSVSTLTIQRTQQEDSAVYLCASSPTPQAGGEQFFGPGTRLTVL.

The V call is TRBV5-1, the J call TRBJ2-7; the D gene could be TRBD1 or TRBD2 (5 bases each). V lost 3 bases, J lost 4 bases, and 17 bases lay in between. The germline V gene encodes CDR1 SGHRS and CDR2 YFSETQ. The CDR3 sequence is 15 residues long. CDR3 protein: CASSSRTGSGYEQYF. The DNA for the CDR3 is TGCGCCAGCAGCTCGAGGACGGGATCAGGGTACGAGCAGTACTTC.

This chain connects TRBV12-3 or TRBV12-4 to TRBJ1-2; D perhaps matches TRBD1 (6 bases). Trimming cost V 5 bases and J 1 base, with 20 bases left between them. The CDR3 loop spans 17 amino acids. CDR3 in amino acids: CASSRDTTAEYNYGYTF. Here the CDR3 DNA reads TGTGCCAGCAGTAGGGACACGACCGCAGAATATAACTATGGCTACACCTTC.

This clonotype appeared a few times. The genes are TRBV5-6 and TRBJ2-7; 7 bases fit TRBD1. Germline V gene data show CDR1 as SGHDT and CDR2 as YYEEEE. This CDR3 is 15 amino acids long. V lost 0 bases, J lost 1 base, and 4 bases stayed unmatched. As DNA, the CDR3 is TGTGCCAGCAGCTTGGTGTCAGGGGGTTCCTACGAGCAGTACTTC. This translates into CASSLVSGGSYEQYF.

The CDR3: CASTQPGTSVRETQYF. DNA for the CDR3: TGCGCCAGCACACAACCCGGGACTAGCGTGAGGGAGACCCAGTACTTC. The chain is built from TRBV10-2 and TRBJ2-5; 10 bases agree with TRBD2. The CDR3 is 16 residues long. The V gene end was trimmed by 7 bases and the J gene end by 5 bases; junction bases not matched to a gene: 13. Germline V gene sequence: CDR1 WSHSY, CDR2 SAAADI.

This clonotype has more than one count but fewer than ten. The chain links TRBV10-3 to TRBJ2-7; possible D gene TRBD1, 5 bases. Germline CDR1 reads ENHRY; CDR2 reads SYGVKD. V was shortened by 1 base and J by 1 base, with 11 bases between the two germline ends. This CDR3 is 15 amino acids long. The CDR3 coding sequence is TGTGCCATCAGTGAGTATCAGGGTTCGTCCTACGAGCAGTACTTC. Translating gives CAISEYQGSSYEQYF.

The CDR3: CSAGPYGYTF. The CDR3 bases are TGCAGTGCCGGGCCTTATGGCTACACCTTC. The V call is TRBV20-1, the J call TRBJ1-2; D is uncertain. Trimming pared 6 bases from V and 5 bases from J, leaving 7 bases between. Germline lookup yields CDR1 DFQATT and CDR2 SNEGSKA (reference sequence). The CDR3 is 10 residues long.